The 5 T cell receptor beta chains reported below all come from one sample, sequenced in a study of shared clonotypes between healthy human individuals. Measured with immunoSEQ multiplex PCR; TCRdb has only the in-frame clones, and not every one. The repertoire holds millions of clones, with 85% to 95% as singletons. Source material: naive CD4+ T cells sorted from blood. Subset meaning: CD45RA+ positively selected. These receptors were obtained from a man between 18 and 35 years old in good health.

This sequence joins TRBV5-6 and TRBJ2-5; 9 bases are shared with TRBD1. The CDR3 runs to 14 residues. Per the germline V gene, CDR1 is SGHDT and CDR2 is YYEEEE. The J segment lost 5 bases and the V segment lost 3 bases, leaving 5 bases of the junction unmatched. CDR3 coding DNA: TGTGCCAGCAGCTCGGGGACAGGGTGGGAGACCCAGTACTTC. It translates to CASSSGTGWETQYF.

The rearrangement joins TRBV4-1 to TRBJ2-4, with 9 bases lining up with TRBD2. The CDR3 is 17 amino acids. Germline values: CDR1 MGHRA, CDR2 YSYEKL. V shed 1 base and J 3 bases; nucleotides not matched to a gene: 7. CDR3 sequence (DNA): TGCGCCAGCAGCCAAGGCCTATTAGCGGGGGACAAAAACATTCAGTACTTC. It translates to CASSQGLLAGDKNIQYF.

The V and J genes are TRBV4-2 and TRBJ2-2; 7 nucleotides match TRBD1. V dropped 2 bases and J dropped 6; count of bases not matched to a gene: 6. This CDR3 has 15 residues. CDR1 and CDR2 from the germline V gene are LGHNA and YNFKEQ. CDR3 sequence (DNA): TGTGCCAGCAGCCAACGTAAGGGGGCCGCCGGGGAGCTGTTTTTT. Translation: CASSQRKGAAGELFF.

V is TRBV5-1 and J is TRBJ2-4, with TRBD1 identical over 12 bases. There are 16 residues in the CDR3. J was trimmed by 5 bases and V by 3 bases; bases with no gene match: 6. Per the germline V gene, CDR1 is SGHRS and CDR2 is YFSETQ. The CDR3 region is CASSSGTGGRENIQYF. The CDR3 coding sequence is TGCGCCAGCAGCTCCGGGACAGGGGGCCGGGAAAACATTCAGTACTTC.

The chain uses TRBV2 and TRBJ2-2; D might be TRBD2 (6 bases). The length of the CDR3 is 14 residues. V dropped 4 bases and J dropped 8 bases, with 14 bases sitting between them. Germline assignment: CDR1 SNHLY and CDR2 FYNNEI. The CDR3 here is CASSAETRGGELFF. The CDR3 coding sequence is TGTGCCAGCAGTGCGGAGACTAGGGGTGGGGAGCTGTTTTTT.